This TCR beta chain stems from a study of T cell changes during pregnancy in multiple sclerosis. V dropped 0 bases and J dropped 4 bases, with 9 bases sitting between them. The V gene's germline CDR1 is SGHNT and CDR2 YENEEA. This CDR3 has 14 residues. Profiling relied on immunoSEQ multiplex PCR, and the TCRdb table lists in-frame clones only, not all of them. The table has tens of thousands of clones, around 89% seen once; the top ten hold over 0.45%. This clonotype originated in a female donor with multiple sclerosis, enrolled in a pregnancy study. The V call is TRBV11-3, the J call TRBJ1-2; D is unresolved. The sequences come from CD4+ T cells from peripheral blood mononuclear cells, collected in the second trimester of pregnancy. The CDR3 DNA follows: TGTGCCAGCAGCTTAGACTCGCGGCTCTATGGCTACACCTTC. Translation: CASSLDSRLYGYTF.